A single sample gave rise to the 22 T cell receptor beta chains below, sequenced in a study of response to subunit inactivated influenza vaccine. One entry per CDR3 protein, called by TCRdb with MiXCR from the RT-PCR reads. The profile shows 530,000 or so distinct CDR3 sequences, about 11% of them singletons. Sequencing was performed on PBMCs from blood, taken on the day of vaccination. These receptors came from a man aged 45 to 65 who received an inactivated influenza vaccine.

This clonotype has more than one count but fewer than ten. The chain couples TRBV12-3 or TRBV12-4 to TRBJ2-3, with D hard to call. V lost 8 bases and J 6 bases, leaving 21 bases between the germline ends. The CDR3 loop spans 15 amino acids. CDR3 region: CASSATVMGFDTQYF. The CDR3 DNA reads TGTGCCAGCTCAGCGACCGTAATGGGTTTTGATACGCAGTATTTT.

This clonotype was observed a handful of times. The rearrangement uses TRBV5-1 and TRBJ1-6, with unresolved D. The germline V gene encodes CDR1 SGHRS and CDR2 YFSETQ. With 2 bases removed from V and 6 bases from J, the gap between germline ends came to 9 bases. The CDR3 is 14 residues long. The CDR3 DNA follows: TGCGCCAGCAGCTTAAGGATGAGTAATTCACCCCTCCACTTT. It codes for CASSLRMSNSPLHF.

This clonotype was detected many times. This rearrangement joins TRBV20-1 to TRBJ1-5; D call uncertain. The CDR3 runs to 13 residues. CDR1 and CDR2 from the germline V gene are DFQATT and SNEGSKA (reference sequence). V lost 3 bases and J 3 bases, leaving 9 bases between the germline ends. The CDR3 loop reads CSASGTVNQPQHF. CDR3 sequence (DNA): TGCAGTGCTAGTGGAACAGTCAATCAGCCCCAGCATTTT.

V usage is TRBV20-1 and J usage is TRBJ2-5; TRBD2 aligns across 8 bases. This CDR3 comprises 15 residues. V dropped 3 bases and J dropped 1; count of bases not matched to a gene: 7. Germline values: CDR1 DFQATT, CDR2 SNEGSKA (reference sequence). The CDR3 region is CSARGVAGSQETQYF. The CDR3 DNA sequence: TGCAGTGCTAGGGGGGTAGCGGGAAGCCAAGAGACCCAGTACTTC.

This clonotype occurred many times. The chain employs TRBV7-3 and TRBJ2-2; 7 positions agree with TRBD2. V lost 5 bases to trimming and J lost 0 bases; unmatched junction nucleotides: 3. The CDR3 length is 15 residues. CDR1 SGHTA and CDR2 FQGTGA come from the germline V gene. CDR3 in amino acids: CASSPGGTNTGELFF. The CDR3 DNA is TGTGCCAGCAGCCCCGGGGGGACGAACACCGGGGAGCTGTTTTTT.

This clonotype was observed many times. V usage is TRBV29-1 and J usage is TRBJ2-1; 11 positions agree with TRBD2. The CDR3 is 14 residues long. CDR1 and CDR2 (germline): SQVTM, ANQGSEA. Trimming removed 7 bases from V and 3 bases from J; junction bases left unmatched: 5. The CDR3 loop is CSAIAGGLYNEQFF. CDR3 coding DNA: TGCAGCGCGATAGCGGGAGGGCTCTACAATGAGCAGTTCTTC.

The rearrangement links TRBV7-8 to TRBJ2-5; TRBD1 agrees at 8 bases. CDR1 is SGHVS and CDR2 is FQNEAQ in the germline V gene. With V trimmed by 7 bases and J by 5 bases, 9 bases remained unmatched. The CDR3 has 14 amino acids. The CDR3 DNA sequence: TGTGCCAGCAAACCCCGGACAGGGCGGGAGACCCAGTACTTC. Residues: CASKPRTGRETQYF.

This clonotype was recorded many times. The chain joins TRBV20-1 to TRBJ1-1; D unclear. V dropped 1 base and J dropped 0 bases, with 6 bases sitting between them. The CDR3 is made up of 13 amino acids. Germline assignment: CDR1 DFQATT and CDR2 SNEGSKA (reference sequence). This CDR3 reads CSARGSLNTEAFF. CDR3 sequence (DNA): TGCAGTGCTAGAGGCAGTTTGAACACTGAAGCTTTCTTT.

The gene calls are TRBV6-5 and TRBJ2-2; D is perhaps TRBD2 (6 bases). The V gene's germline CDR1 is MNHEY and CDR2 SVGAGI. This CDR3 contains 17 residues. V shed 4 bases and J shed 4 bases, with 19 bases lying between them. The CDR3 DNA reads TGTGCCAGCAGTTTCAGACAGACTAGGGGCGTCACCGGGGAGCTGTTTTTT. Residues: CASSFRQTRGVTGELFF.

The genes are TRBV11-2 and TRBJ1-5; tentatively, D is TRBD1 (5 bases). V lost 3 bases and J lost 9, with 15 bases in between. Germline CDR1 and CDR2: SGHAT and FQNNGV. This CDR3 contains 14 residues. This chain's CDR3 is CASSLGTETRPQHF. In DNA form, the CDR3 reads TGTGCCAGCAGCTTGGGGACCGAGACTCGGCCCCAGCATTTT.

The V gene is TRBV3-1, the J gene TRBJ2-1, with 8 bases identical to TRBD2. Unmatched junction bases numbered 2, after V lost 0 bases and J lost 7 bases. Germline V gene lookup returns CDR1 LGHDT and CDR2 YNNKEL (reference sequence). This CDR3 region has 14 residues. This CDR3 reads CASSQDPGGNEQFF. In DNA form, the CDR3 reads TGTGCCAGCAGCCAAGACCCGGGGGGGAATGAGCAGTTCTTC.

V gene TRBV10-3 combines with J gene TRBJ2-4; D remains ambiguous. CDR3 length equals 15 residues. The V end lost 6 bases, the J end lost 1 base, and 13 bases lay between the germline ends. The germline V gene encodes CDR1 ENHRY and CDR2 SYGVKD. The chain's CDR3 is CAIRDESIAKNIQYF. The CDR3 coding sequence is TGTGCCATCAGAGACGAGAGTATTGCCAAAAACATTCAGTACTTC.

As for this clonotype: The conserved closing phenylalanine or tryptophan is absent in this CDR3, likely reflecting a read error. Because the CDR3's place on the DNA is in doubt, the DNA is left out and the CDR3 is given as listed by TCRdb. The chain uses TRBV15 and TRBJ2-5; the table's D call TRBD1 went unverified against the DNA. Germline CDR1 is LNHNV and CDR2 is YYDKDF (reference sequence). The CDR3 spans 12 residues, counting both ends. The CDR3 loop reads CATSRDRDSLGR.

This sequence joins TRBV3-1 and TRBJ2-7; 8 bases fit TRBD1. Trimming cost V 2 bases and J 4 bases; bases outside gene matches: 10. Germline V CDR1 and CDR2: LGHDT, YNNKEL (reference sequence). The CDR3 runs to 16 residues. The CDR3 loop is CASSQPSGTGFYEQYF. The CDR3, as DNA: TGTGCCAGCAGCCAACCTTCCGGGACAGGCTTTTACGAGCAGTACTTC.

This chain links TRBV7-9 with TRBJ1-1, with D possibly TRBD1 on 5 matching bases. The V gene lost 1 base and the J gene lost 11 bases, with 14 bases spanning the gap. The CDR3 length is 13 residues. Per the germline V gene, CDR1 is SEHNR and CDR2 is FQNEAQ (reference sequence). In DNA, the CDR3 is TGTGCCAGCAGCTTAGGGGATCAGGGTTATGCTTTCTTT. Translation gives CASSLGDQGYAFF.

The chain recombines TRBV29-1 with TRBJ2-5, with no clear D. V was shortened by 3 bases and J by 1 base, with 6 bases between the two germline ends. The germline V gene has CDR1 SQVTM and CDR2 ANQGSEA. The CDR3 has 12 residues. The CDR3 here is CSVDPSQETQYF. DNA for the CDR3: TGCAGCGTTGATCCGAGCCAAGAGACCCAGTACTTC. The whole variable domain, remainder taken from reference TRBV29-1 and TRBJ2-5, is SAVISQKPSRDICQRGTSLTIQCQVDSQVTMMFWYRQQPGQSLTLIATANQGSEATYESGFVIDKFPISRPNLTFSTLTVSNMSPEDSSIYLCSVDPSQETQYFGPGTRLLVL.

This clonotype has at least ten counts. The V and J genes are TRBV6-2 or TRBV6-3 and TRBJ2-3, with 8 bases fitting TRBD2. Trimming at V came to 5 bases and at J to 4 bases, leaving 2 bases not matched to a gene. The V gene's germline CDR1 is MNHEY and CDR2 SVGEGT. The CDR3 totals 13 residues. DNA for the CDR3: TGTGCCAGCAGTAACGGGGGGGCAGATACGCAGTATTTT. Its translation: CASSNGGADTQYF.

This chain uses TRBV29-1 with TRBJ1-1; D not certain. Per the germline V gene, CDR1 is SQVTM and CDR2 is ANQGSEA. V lost 4 bases and J 0 bases, leaving 9 bases between the germline ends. The length of the CDR3 is 13 residues. CDR3 DNA sequence: TGCAGCGTTGTGCAGGCCTTGAACACTGAAGCTTTCTTT. Translated, it gives CSVVQALNTEAFF. The full variable domain, in which reference TRBV29-1 and TRBJ1-1 provide the parts outside the CDR3, is SAVISQKPSRDICQRGTSLTIQCQVDSQVTMMFWYRQQPGQSLTLIATANQGSEATYESGFVIDKFPISRPNLTFSTLTVSNMSPEDSSIYLCSVVQALNTEAFFGQGTRLTVV.

This clonotype showed up just a few times. The chain carries TRBV28 and TRBJ2-7; D remains unclear. This CDR3 has 13 residues. Germline CDR1 MDHEN, CDR2 SYDVKM. V was clipped by 5 bases and J by 3 bases, with 11 bases between them. In nucleotides, the CDR3 is TGTGCCAGCAGTAAGACGGGTTTCTACGAGCAGTACTTC. This sequence encodes CASSKTGFYEQYF.

The V call is TRBV10-3, the J call TRBJ2-3; 11 bases line up with TRBD2. CDR3 length: 19 amino acids. The J segment lost 2 bases and the V segment lost 2 bases, leaving 12 bases of the junction unmatched. Germline V lookup: CDR1 ENHRY, CDR2 SYGVKD. The CDR3 nucleotides read TGTGCCATCAGTGAGAGGCTAGCGGGGGGCCCCACCCCCACAGATACGCAGTATTTT. It yields the protein CAISERLAGGPTPTDTQYF.

This clonotype was detected many times. The chain is built from TRBV6-5 and TRBJ1-3; possibly TRBD1 for D (5 bases). The V end was cut by 2 bases, the J end by 3 bases, with 17 bases between. The CDR3 spans 17 residues. The germline CDR1 and CDR2 sequences are MNHEY and SVGAGI. DNA for the CDR3: TGTGCCAGCAGTTACCAACCGACAGTCCAGCATGGAAACACCATATATTTT. This sequence encodes CASSYQPTVQHGNTIYF.

This clonotype was counted at least ten times. Sequence at one end of the junction differs from germline and may be a read error. The rearrangement links TRBV12-3 or TRBV12-4 to TRBJ2-1, with TRBD1 matching 9 bases. The CDR3 consists of 15 residues. The CDR3 loop is CASSPDRGSYNEQFF. CDR3 nucleotide sequence: TGCGCCAGCAGCCCGGACAGGGGCTCCTACAATGAGCAGTTCTTC.